The 17 T cell receptor beta chains given below trace back to one sample, sequenced in a study of cytomegalovirus exposure and HLA in healthy donors. TCRdb keeps only in-frame clones here, not all; method: immunoSEQ multiplex PCR. The data hold 260,000 or so clones, with roughly 90% observed a single time. Source material: PBMCs. These receptor sequences come from a woman under 30 in good health and CMV-seronegative.

The V gene is TRBV19, the J gene TRBJ1-5; 10 bases agree with TRBD1. The CDR3 is 15 amino acids. In germline, CDR1 is LNHDA, CDR2 SQIVND (reference sequence). The V and J ends lost 9 bases and 5 bases, in that order; junction bases with no gene match: 10. The CDR3 DNA is TGTGCCAGCTCGGAAACGGGACAGGGGCATCAGCCCCAGCATTTT. Its protein product is CASSETGQGHQPQHF.

The rearrangement uses TRBV29-1 and TRBJ1-1, with D unresolved. The germline CDR1 and CDR2 sequences are SQVTM and ANQGSEA. The length of the CDR3 is 13 residues. V lost 8 bases to trimming and J lost 0 bases, with 13 bases between them. DNA of the CDR3: TGCAGCCCCCTCTCCCTACTGAACACTGAAGCTTTCTTT. Encoded protein: CSPLSLLNTEAFF.

The chain has TRBV27 and TRBJ2-7; 7 bases are shared with TRBD2. Germline assignment: CDR1 MNHEY and CDR2 SMNVEV (reference sequence). This CDR3 is 14 amino acids long. V dropped 8 bases and J dropped 3; count of bases not matched to a gene: 10. The chain's CDR3 is CASGRGSSFYEQYF. For the CDR3, the DNA is TGTGCCAGCGGGCGGGGGTCCAGCTTCTACGAGCAGTACTTC.

The rearrangement joins TRBV6-1 to TRBJ1-5; 9 nucleotides match TRBD1. The trim removed 3 bases at V and 6 bases at J, leaving 6 bases unmatched. Germline assignment: CDR1 MNHNS and CDR2 SASEGT. The CDR3 consists of 15 residues. CDR3 coding DNA: TGTGCCAGCAGTGATACAGGGGGCATGGGTCAGCCCCAGCATTTT. This gives the protein CASSDTGGMGQPQHF.

The chain recombines TRBV6-5 with TRBJ2-7, with TRBD1 identical over 9 bases. Per the germline V gene, CDR1 is MNHEY and CDR2 is SVGAGI. The V and J ends lost 0 bases and 5 bases, in that order; junction bases with no gene match: 8. The CDR3 extends over 16 amino acids. The CDR3 DNA is TGTGCCAGCAGTTACTCGGCGGGACAGGGACGGAACGAGCAGTACTTC. It codes for CASSYSAGQGRNEQYF.

V and J are TRBV20-1 and TRBJ2-7, with D hard to call. CDR3 length: 11 residues. Trimming left V 3 bases short and J 4 bases short, with 7 bases between. In germline, CDR1 is DFQATT, CDR2 SNEGSKA (reference sequence). In DNA, the CDR3 is TGCAGTGCTAGGGGCGAGTACGAGCAGTACTTC. This encodes CSARGEYEQYF.

In this sample, this clone turned up a few times. The chain has TRBV30 and TRBJ1-2, with TRBD1 matching 8 bases. CDR3 size: 11 residues. Germline CDR1 is GTSNPN and CDR2 is SVGIG (reference sequence). With V trimmed by 5 bases and J by 6 bases, 2 bases remained unmatched. This CDR3 is CAWEQGDGYTF. DNA for the CDR3: TGTGCCTGGGAACAGGGGGATGGCTACACCTTC.

The rearrangement uses TRBV19 and TRBJ2-7; 13 bases match TRBD2. V was pared by 1 base and J by 6 bases, with 6 bases of the junction left unmatched. This CDR3 comprises 16 residues. Per the germline V gene, CDR1 is LNHDA and CDR2 is SQIVND (reference sequence). The CDR3 protein is CASSIGTSGRAGEQYF. The CDR3 DNA follows: TGTGCCAGTAGTATAGGAACTAGCGGGAGGGCCGGCGAGCAGTACTTC. The full variable domain, in which reference TRBV19 and TRBJ2-7 provide the parts outside the CDR3, is DGGITQSPKYLFRKEGQNVTLSCEQNLNHDAMYWYRQDPGQGLRLIYYSQIVNDFQKGDIAEGYSVSREKKESFPLTVTSAQKNPTAFYLCASSIGTSGRAGEQYFGPGTRLTVT.

J is TRBJ2-2 and V is TRBV2; 7 positions agree with TRBD1. Trimming removed 5 bases from V and 4 bases from J; junction bases left unmatched: 4. The CDR3 spans 14 residues. The germline gives CDR1 SNHLY, CDR2 FYNNEI. The CDR3 region has the DNA TGTGCCAGCAGTTTACAGGGGATCACCGGGGAGCTGTTTTTT. Amino acid sequence: CASSLQGITGELFF. Combining the CDR3 with reference TRBV2 and TRBJ2-2 gives the whole variable domain EPEVTQTPSHQVTQMGQEVILRCVPISNHLYFYWYRQILGQKVEFLVSFYNNEISEKSEIFDDQFSVERPDGSNFTLKIRSTKLEDSAMYFCASSLQGITGELFFGEGSRLTVL.

The chain carries TRBV30 and TRBJ1-2; 8 bases agree with TRBD1. This CDR3 is 14 amino acids long. The germline CDR1 and CDR2 sequences are GTSNPN and SVGIG (reference sequence). V dropped 7 bases and J dropped 8; count of bases not matched to a gene: 15. The CDR3 sequence: CASLPSDREYGYTF. In DNA, the CDR3 is TGTGCCTCCCTCCCGTCGGACAGGGAATACGGCTACACCTTC.

The chain joins TRBV5-4 to TRBJ2-5, with D perhaps matching TRBD1 (5 bases). The CDR3 has 12 amino acids. The germline V gene has CDR1 SGHNT and CDR2 YYREEE (reference sequence). The germline V and J ends were trimmed by 9 bases and 4 bases, with 13 bases remaining between them. This chain's CDR3 is CATHLRGETQYF. CDR3 coding DNA: TGTGCCACCCACCTTAGGGGAGAGACCCAGTACTTC.

The chain has TRBV19 and TRBJ2-1, with a weak D call TRBD2 (9 bases). The V end was cut by 4 bases, the J end by 9 bases, with 34 bases between. From germline, CDR1 is LNHDA and CDR2 SQIVND (reference sequence). The CDR3 sequence is 20 residues long. The CDR3 here is CASSRKDREGLARGRVEQFF. The CDR3 bases are TGTGCCAGTAGTAGAAAGGACAGGGAAGGACTAGCGAGGGGCCGGGTTGAGCAGTTCTTC.

This chain uses TRBV10-3 with TRBJ2-7; TRBD2 is a possible D gene (6 bases). Trimming pared 6 bases from V and 0 bases from J, leaving 12 bases between. Germline V CDR1 and CDR2: ENHRY, SYGVKD. CDR3 length: 14 residues. This chain's CDR3 is CAIRFRDSSYEQYF. CDR3 nucleotides: TGTGCCATCAGATTCCGGGACTCCTCCTACGAGCAGTACTTC.

The chain employs TRBV9 and TRBJ2-2, with TRBD2 matching over 10 bases. In germline, CDR1 is SGDLS, CDR2 YYNGEE. The CDR3 spans 15 residues. J was trimmed by 4 bases and V by 4 bases; bases with no gene match: 4. CDR3 amino acids: CASSLSSGGTGELFF. As DNA, the CDR3 is TGTGCCAGCAGCCTTTCTAGCGGGGGCACCGGGGAGCTGTTTTTT.

This chain uses TRBV15 with TRBJ1-1; no clear D. Germline CDR1 and CDR2: LNHNV and YYDKDF (reference sequence). V lost 0 bases and J lost 10, with 9 bases in between. This CDR3 spans 12 amino acids. The DNA of the CDR3 is TGTGCCACCAGCAGAGAGTCAGGAGGAGCTTTCTTT. This codes for CATSRESGGAFF.

There are a few counts of this clone. This chain connects TRBV28 to TRBJ1-5, with D maybe TRBD1 (5 bases). Per the germline V gene, CDR1 is MDHEN and CDR2 is SYDVKM. V lost 2 bases and J lost 2, with 10 bases in between. The CDR3 is 15 amino acids. Here the CDR3 DNA reads TGTGCCAGCAGTTTACCAGGCAGGGGCAATCAGCCCCAGCATTTT. This sequence encodes CASSLPGRGNQPQHF. Variable domain in full (rest from reference TRBV28 and TRBJ1-5): DVKVTQSSRYLVKRTGEKVFLECVQDMDHENMFWYRQDPGLGLRLIYFSYDVKMKEKGDIPEGYSVSREKKERFSLILESASTNQTSMYLCASSLPGRGNQPQHFGDGTRLSIL.

The chain carries TRBV6-5 and TRBJ2-7; 8 bases map to TRBD1. This CDR3 is built from 15 residues. V dropped 2 bases and J dropped 4; count of bases not matched to a gene: 7. CDR1 and CDR2 from the germline V gene are MNHEY and SVGAGI. The chain's CDR3 is CASSYGLGTGYEQYF. CDR3 sequence (DNA): TGTGCCAGCAGTTACGGGTTAGGGACAGGTTACGAGCAGTACTTC.